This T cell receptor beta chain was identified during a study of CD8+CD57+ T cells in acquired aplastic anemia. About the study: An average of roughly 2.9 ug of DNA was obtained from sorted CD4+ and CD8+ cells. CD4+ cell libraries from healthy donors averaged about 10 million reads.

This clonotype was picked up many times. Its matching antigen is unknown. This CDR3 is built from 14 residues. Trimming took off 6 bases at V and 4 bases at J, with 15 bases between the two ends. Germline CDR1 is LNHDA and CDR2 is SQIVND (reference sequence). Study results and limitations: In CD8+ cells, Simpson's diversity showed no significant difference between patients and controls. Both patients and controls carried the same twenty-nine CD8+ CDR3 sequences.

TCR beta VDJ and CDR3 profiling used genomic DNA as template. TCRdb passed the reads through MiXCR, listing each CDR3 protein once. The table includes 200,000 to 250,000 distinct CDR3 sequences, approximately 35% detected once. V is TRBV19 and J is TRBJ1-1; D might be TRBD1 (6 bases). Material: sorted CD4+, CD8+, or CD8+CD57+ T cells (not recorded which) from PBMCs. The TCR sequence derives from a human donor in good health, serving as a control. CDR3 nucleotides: TGTGCCAGTAGGACAGGACGCTTGAGCACTGAAGCTTTCTTT. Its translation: CASRTGRLSTEAFF. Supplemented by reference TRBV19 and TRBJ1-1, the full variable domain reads DGGITQSPKYLFRKEGQNVTLSCEQNLNHDAMYWYRQDPGQGLRLIYYSQIVNDFQKGDIAEGYSVSREKKESFPLTVTSAQKNPTAFYLCASRTGRLSTEAFFGQGTRLTVV.